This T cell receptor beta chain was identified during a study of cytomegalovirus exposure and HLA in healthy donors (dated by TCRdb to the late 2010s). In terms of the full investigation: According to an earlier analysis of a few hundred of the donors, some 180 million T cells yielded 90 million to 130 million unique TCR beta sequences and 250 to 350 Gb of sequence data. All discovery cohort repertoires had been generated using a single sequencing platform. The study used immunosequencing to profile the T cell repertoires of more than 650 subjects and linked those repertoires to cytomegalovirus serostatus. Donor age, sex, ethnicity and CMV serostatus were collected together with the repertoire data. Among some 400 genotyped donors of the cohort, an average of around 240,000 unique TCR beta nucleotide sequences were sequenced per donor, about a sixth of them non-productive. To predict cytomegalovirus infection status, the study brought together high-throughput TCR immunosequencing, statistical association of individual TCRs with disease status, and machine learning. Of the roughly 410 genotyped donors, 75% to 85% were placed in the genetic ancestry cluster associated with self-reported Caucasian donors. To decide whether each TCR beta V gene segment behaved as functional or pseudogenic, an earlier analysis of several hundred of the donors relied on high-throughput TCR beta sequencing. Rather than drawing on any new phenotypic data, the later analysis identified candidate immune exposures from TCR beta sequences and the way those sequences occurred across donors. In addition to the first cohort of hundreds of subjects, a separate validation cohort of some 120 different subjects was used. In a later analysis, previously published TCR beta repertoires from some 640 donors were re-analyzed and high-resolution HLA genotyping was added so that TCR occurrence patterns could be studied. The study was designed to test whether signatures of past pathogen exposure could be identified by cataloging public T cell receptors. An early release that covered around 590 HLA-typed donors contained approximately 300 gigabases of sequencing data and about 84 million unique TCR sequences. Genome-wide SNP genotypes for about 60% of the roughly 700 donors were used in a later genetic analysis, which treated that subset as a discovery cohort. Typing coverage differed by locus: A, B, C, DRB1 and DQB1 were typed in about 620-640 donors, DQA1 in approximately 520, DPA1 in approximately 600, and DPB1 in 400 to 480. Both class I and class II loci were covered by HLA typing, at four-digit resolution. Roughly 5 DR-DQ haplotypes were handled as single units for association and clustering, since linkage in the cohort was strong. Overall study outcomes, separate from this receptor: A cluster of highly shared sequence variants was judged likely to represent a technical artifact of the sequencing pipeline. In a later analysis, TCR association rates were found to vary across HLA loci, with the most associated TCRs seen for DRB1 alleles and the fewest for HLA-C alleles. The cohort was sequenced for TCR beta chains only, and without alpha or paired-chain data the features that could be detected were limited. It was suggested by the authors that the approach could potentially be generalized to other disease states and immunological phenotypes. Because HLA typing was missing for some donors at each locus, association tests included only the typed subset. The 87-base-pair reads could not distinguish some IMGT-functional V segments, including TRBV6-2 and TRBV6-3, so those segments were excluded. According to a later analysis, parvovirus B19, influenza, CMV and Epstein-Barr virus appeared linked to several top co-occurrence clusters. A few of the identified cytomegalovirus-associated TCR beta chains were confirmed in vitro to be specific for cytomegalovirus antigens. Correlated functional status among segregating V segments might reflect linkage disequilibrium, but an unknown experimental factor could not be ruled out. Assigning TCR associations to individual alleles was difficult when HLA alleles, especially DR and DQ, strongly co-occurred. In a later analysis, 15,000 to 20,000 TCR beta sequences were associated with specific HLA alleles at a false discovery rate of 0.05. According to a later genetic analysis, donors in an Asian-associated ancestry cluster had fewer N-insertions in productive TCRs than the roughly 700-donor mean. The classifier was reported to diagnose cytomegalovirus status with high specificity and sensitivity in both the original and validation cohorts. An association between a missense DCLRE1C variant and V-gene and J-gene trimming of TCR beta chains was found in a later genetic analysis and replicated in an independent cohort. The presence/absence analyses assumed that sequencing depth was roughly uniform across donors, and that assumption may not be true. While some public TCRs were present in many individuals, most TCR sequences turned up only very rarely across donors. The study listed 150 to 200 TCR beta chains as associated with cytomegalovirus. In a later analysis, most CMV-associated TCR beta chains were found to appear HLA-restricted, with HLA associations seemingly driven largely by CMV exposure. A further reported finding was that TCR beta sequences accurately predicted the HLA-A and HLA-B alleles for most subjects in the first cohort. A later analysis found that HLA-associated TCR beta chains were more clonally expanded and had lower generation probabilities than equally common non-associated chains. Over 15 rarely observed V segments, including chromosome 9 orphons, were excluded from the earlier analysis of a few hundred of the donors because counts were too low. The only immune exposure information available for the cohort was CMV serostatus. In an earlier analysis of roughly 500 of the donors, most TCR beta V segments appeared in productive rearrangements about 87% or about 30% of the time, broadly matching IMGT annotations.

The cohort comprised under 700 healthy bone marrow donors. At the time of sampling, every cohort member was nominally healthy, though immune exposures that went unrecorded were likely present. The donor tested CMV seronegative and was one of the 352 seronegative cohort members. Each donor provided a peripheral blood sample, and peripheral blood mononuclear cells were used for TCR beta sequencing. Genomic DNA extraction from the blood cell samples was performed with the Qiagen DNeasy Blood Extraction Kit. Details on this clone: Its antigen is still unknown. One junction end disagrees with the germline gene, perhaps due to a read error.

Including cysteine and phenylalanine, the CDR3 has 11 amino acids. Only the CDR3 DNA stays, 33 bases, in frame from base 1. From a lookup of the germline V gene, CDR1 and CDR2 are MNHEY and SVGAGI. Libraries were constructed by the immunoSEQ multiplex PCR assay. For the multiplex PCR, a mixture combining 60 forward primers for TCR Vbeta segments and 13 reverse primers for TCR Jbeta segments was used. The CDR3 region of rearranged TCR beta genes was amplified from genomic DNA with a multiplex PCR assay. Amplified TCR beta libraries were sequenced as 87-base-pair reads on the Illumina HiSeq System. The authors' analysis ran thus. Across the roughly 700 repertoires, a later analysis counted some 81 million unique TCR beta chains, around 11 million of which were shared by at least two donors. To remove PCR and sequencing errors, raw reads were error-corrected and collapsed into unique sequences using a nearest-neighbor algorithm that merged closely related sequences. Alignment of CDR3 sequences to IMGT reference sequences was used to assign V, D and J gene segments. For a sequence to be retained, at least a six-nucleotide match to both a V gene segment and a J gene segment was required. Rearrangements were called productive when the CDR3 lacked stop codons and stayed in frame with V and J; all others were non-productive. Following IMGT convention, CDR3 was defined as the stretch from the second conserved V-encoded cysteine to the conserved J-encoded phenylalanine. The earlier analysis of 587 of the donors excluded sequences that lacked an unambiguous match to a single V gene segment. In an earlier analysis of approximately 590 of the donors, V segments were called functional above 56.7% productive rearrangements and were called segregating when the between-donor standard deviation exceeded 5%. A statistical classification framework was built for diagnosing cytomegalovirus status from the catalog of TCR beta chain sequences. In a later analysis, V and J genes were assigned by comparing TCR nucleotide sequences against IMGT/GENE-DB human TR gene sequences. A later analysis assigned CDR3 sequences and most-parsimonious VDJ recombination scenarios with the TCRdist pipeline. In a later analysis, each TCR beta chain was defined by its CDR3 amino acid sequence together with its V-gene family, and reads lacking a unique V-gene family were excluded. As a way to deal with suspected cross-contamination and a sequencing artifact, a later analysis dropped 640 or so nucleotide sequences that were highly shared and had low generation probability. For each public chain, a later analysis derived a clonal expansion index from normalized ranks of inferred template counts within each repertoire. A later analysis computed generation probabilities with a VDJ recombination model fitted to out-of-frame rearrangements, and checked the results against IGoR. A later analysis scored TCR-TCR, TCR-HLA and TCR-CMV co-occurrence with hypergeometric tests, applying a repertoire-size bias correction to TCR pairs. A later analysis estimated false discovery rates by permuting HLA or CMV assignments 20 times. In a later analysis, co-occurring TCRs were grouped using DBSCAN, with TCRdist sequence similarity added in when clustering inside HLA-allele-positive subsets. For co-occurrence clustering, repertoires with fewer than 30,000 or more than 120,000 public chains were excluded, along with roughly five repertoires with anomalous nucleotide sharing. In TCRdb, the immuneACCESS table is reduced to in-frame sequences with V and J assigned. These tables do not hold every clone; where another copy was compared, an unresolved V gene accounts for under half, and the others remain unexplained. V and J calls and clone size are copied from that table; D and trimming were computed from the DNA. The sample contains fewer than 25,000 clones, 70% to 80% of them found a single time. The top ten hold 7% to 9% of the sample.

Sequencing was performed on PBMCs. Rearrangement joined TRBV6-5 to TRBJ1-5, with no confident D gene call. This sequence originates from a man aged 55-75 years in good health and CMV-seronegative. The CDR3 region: CASPERAPQQF. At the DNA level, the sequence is TGTGCCAGCCCCGAACGAGCGCCCCAGCAATTT.